This T cell receptor (beta chain) was observed in a study of blood T cell repertoires in COVID-19. Background on the study: Sites in the United States, Italy and Spain provided acute and convalescent COVID-19 samples. PBMCs, B-cell-depleted T cells, or T cells were the source of the cDNA or gDNA that made up the material.

Original handling: Nucleated cell number was recorded as an estimate derived from reference gene primer amplification. This table comes from immunoSEQ multiplex PCR, and its TCRdb copy is limited to in-frame clones, with some not included. V, J and clone size were drawn from that table, and D and trimming were deduced from the DNA. The sample lists over 100,000 clones, roughly 81% occurring once. The CDR3 spans 17 residues. The J segment lost 0 bases and the V segment lost 5 bases, leaving 6 bases of the junction unmatched. Per germline, CDR1 MNHNY and CDR2 SVGAGI (reference sequence). The TCR was taken from a middle-aged man with active or convalescent COVID-19. V usage is TRBV6-6 and J usage is TRBJ1-6; 8 bases line up with TRBD1. The sample consisted of peripheral blood. The CDR3: CASSPDRVSSYNSPLHF. The CDR3 region has the DNA TGTGCCAGCAGTCCGGACAGGGTTAGCTCCTATAATTCACCCCTCCACTTT.